The clone carrying this T cell receptor (beta chain) has just a few counts. TCRdb processed the 5' RACE reads anew with MiXCR; each CDR3 protein has one entry. The table lists nearly 100,000 distinct CDR3 sequences, approximately 16% of them singletons. The record originates from a study of T cells of healthy individuals. Trimming stripped 2 bases from V and 10 bases from J, with 14 bases between. The germline gives CDR1 SGHTA, CDR2 FQGNSA. This CDR3 contains 14 residues. The genes are TRBV7-2 and TRBJ1-4, with D perhaps TRBD1 (5 bases). The receptor was derived from a human donor in good health. CDR3 in amino acids: CASSLRQGALKLFF. As DNA, the CDR3 is TGTGCCAGCAGCTTAAGGCAGGGTGCGCTAAAACTGTTTTTT.